This T cell receptor (beta chain) comes out of a study of blood T cell repertoires in COVID-19. About the research overall: Samples representing acute and convalescent COVID-19 were sourced from the United States, Italy and Spain.

After removal of 0 bases from V and 5 bases from J, the junction contained 5 bases not matched to a gene. Germline CDR1 reads SGHRS; CDR2 reads YFSETQ. The CDR3 consists of 15 residues. TCRdb's copy holds only in-frame clones and misses some; the assay was immunoSEQ multiplex PCR. The table has roughly 37,000 clones, just under 85% seen once; the top ten hold over 13%. This TCR derives from a human donor in a cohort sampled during active COVID-19. The sequenced sample was peripheral blood. The chain couples TRBV5-1 to TRBJ2-1; 7 bases fit TRBD1. The DNA for the CDR3 is TGCGCCAGCAGCTTGGGGACAGGTCTTGACAATGAGCAGTTCTTC. Its translation is CASSLGTGLDNEQFF.